The 4 T cell receptor beta chains reported below all come from one sample, sequenced in a study of graft-versus-host responses after intestinal transplantation (dated by TCRdb to the early 2020s). The library was prepared using the immunoSEQ multiplex PCR assay. The table was pulled from immuneACCESS by TCRdb, which kept in-frame rearrangements only. Such tables lose some clones; where checked, under half of the loss comes from unresolved V genes, and the rest has no known cause. This sample has approximately 100,000 clones in its table, and 86% of those were observed once. Together, the top ten hold 1.4% to 1.5% of the sample. Sequencing used PBMCs, obtained 255 days after intestinal transplant. The origin of the receptors is a human patient who received an intestinal transplant, so some T cells may come from the graft donor.

The rearrangement uses TRBV28 and TRBJ2-4; 8 bases are a match to TRBD1. Trimming cost V 6 bases and J 4 bases; bases outside gene matches: 2. The CDR3 is made up of 13 amino acids. The germline V gene has CDR1 MDHEN and CDR2 SYDVKM. The CDR3 spells CASSRDRKNIQYF. CDR3 coding DNA: TGTGCCAGCAGCCGGGACAGGAAAAACATTCAGTACTTC.

This clone was observed once. V gene TRBV5-4 combines with J gene TRBJ1-1; D ambiguous. This CDR3 is 14 amino acids long. Trimming stripped 3 bases from V and 3 bases from J, with 12 bases between. Germline-derived CDR1 and CDR2 are SGHNT and YYREEE (reference sequence). The DNA for the CDR3 is TGTGCCAGCAGCTCCCGGTGGAGGGACACTGAAGCTTTCTTT. Encoded protein: CASSSRWRDTEAFF.

The rearrangement joins TRBV7-7 to TRBJ2-7; possibly TRBD2 for D (5 bases). This CDR3 contains 13 residues. Germline V gives CDR1 SSHAT, CDR2 FNYEAQ (reference sequence). DNA of the CDR3: TGTGCTAGCTCGCCCGGGGTGGCCTACGAGCAGTACTTC. Translation gives CASSPGVAYEQYF. Full variable domain (outside the CDR3, taken from reference TRBV7-7 and TRBJ2-7): GAGVSQSPRYKVTKRGQDVTLRCDPISSHATLYWYQQALGQGPEFLTYFNYEAQPDKSGLPSDRFSAERPEGSISTLTIQRTEQRDSAMYRCASSPGVAYEQYFGPGTRLTVT.

V usage is TRBV5-6 and J usage is TRBJ1-1; TRBD1 might be the D (6 bases). This CDR3 spans 13 amino acids. Germline V gene sequence: CDR1 SGHDT, CDR2 YYEEEE. Between the trimmed V and J ends, which lost 0 bases and 4 bases, there was a span of 7 bases. The CDR3 DNA reads as TGTGCCAGCAGCTTGGGAGGGGGCACTGAAGCTTTCTTT. Translation gives CASSLGGGTEAFF.